The 26 T cell receptor beta chains presented below share a single source sample, sequenced in a study of cytomegalovirus exposure and HLA in healthy donors (TCRdb year 2017). The library was produced with the immunoSEQ multiplex PCR assay. For the multiplex PCR, a mixture combining 60 forward primers for TCR Vbeta segments and 13 reverse primers for TCR Jbeta segments was used. TCRdb holds this immuneACCESS table with in-frame rearrangements only. Some clones are missing; in checked studies, unresolved V genes explain under half, and the rest has no known cause. The table for this sample lists 100,000 to 150,000 clones; approximately 72% of them were counted only once. The ten top clones hold roughly 9.3% of the sample. The sequenced sample was PBMCs. The receptors originated from a woman between 50 and 59 years old in good health and CMV-seropositive.

Turning to this clone: At one end the junction does not follow the germline gene, possibly because of a read error. The chain employs TRBV6-4 and TRBJ2-1; no clear D gene. In germline, CDR1 is MRHNA, CDR2 SNTAGT. The CDR3 length is 11 residues. The CDR3 region is CAKKTDNEQFF. The CDR3 DNA follows: TGCGCGAAAAAAACCGACAATGAGCAGTTCTTC.

The chain couples TRBV18 to TRBJ1-2, with D possibly being TRBD1 (5 bases). The CDR3 is 13 residues long. Germline lookup yields CDR1 KGHSH and CDR2 LQKENI. V was pared by 0 bases and J by 6 bases, with 8 bases between. The CDR3 spells CASSPPVRDGYTF. The DNA of the CDR3 is TGTGCCAGCTCACCACCGGTCAGGGATGGCTACACCTTC.

This sequence joins TRBV28 and TRBJ2-7; D may be TRBD2 (6 bases). Germline lookup yields CDR1 MDHEN and CDR2 SYDVKM. The germline V and J ends were trimmed by 6 bases and 5 bases, with 14 bases remaining between them. The length of the CDR3 is 13 residues. DNA of the CDR3: TGTGCCAGCAGAAGACTAGGAGGTAACGAGCAGTACTTC. Its protein is CASRRLGGNEQYF.

This clone came up a few times. This chain joins TRBV7-2 and TRBJ2-7; D may be TRBD2 (6 bases). The germline V gene has CDR1 SGHTA and CDR2 FQGNSA. The CDR3 is 14 amino acids. The V gene lost 5 bases and the J gene lost 2 bases, with 13 bases spanning the gap. CDR3 residues: CASSKKAGPYEQYF. In DNA, the CDR3 is TGTGCCAGCAGCAAGAAGGCGGGACCCTACGAGCAGTACTTC.

V and J are TRBV29-1 and TRBJ1-1; D may be TRBD1 (6 bases). Germline V CDR1 and CDR2: SQVTM, ANQGSEA. V lost 7 bases and J lost 4, with 16 bases in between. There are 13 residues in the CDR3. This chain's CDR3 is CSGNGGQTTEAFF. For the CDR3, the DNA is TGCAGCGGGAACGGTGGACAGACCACTGAAGCTTTCTTT.

This sequence joins TRBV18 and TRBJ1-6, with D hard to call. Germline loops: CDR1 KGHSH, CDR2 LQKENI. Trimming cost V 3 bases and J 7 bases, with 10 bases left between them. CDR3 length: 14 amino acids. CDR3 sequence reads: CASSPARLNSPLHF. In DNA, the CDR3 is TGTGCCAGCTCACCGGCCAGACTAAATTCACCCCTCCACTTT.

This clone has just one count. The rearrangement links TRBV15 to TRBJ2-1, with 9 bases that match TRBD2. Trimming cost V 0 bases and J 9 bases; bases outside gene matches: 6. CDR1 is LNHNV and CDR2 is YYDKDF in the germline V gene (reference sequence). The CDR3 totals 15 residues. The CDR3 sequence is CATSRDRGGGGEQFF. For the CDR3, the DNA is TGTGCCACCAGCAGAGATCGGGGCGGGGGGGGTGAGCAGTTCTTC.

In this sample, this clone turned up a few times. This chain links TRBV19 with TRBJ1-2, with D possibly being TRBD1 (6 bases). The germline CDR1 and CDR2 sequences are LNHDA and SQIVND (reference sequence). V was trimmed by 6 bases and J by 8 bases, leaving 16 bases between them. The CDR3 sequence is 13 residues long. CDR3 nucleotides: TGTGCCAGTAGCTGGGGGCAGTTGGACGGCTACACCTTC. Its translation is CASSWGQLDGYTF.

The V and J genes are TRBV7-9 and TRBJ2-3; 14 bases align to TRBD2. This CDR3 spans 16 amino acids. The germline V gene encodes CDR1 SEHNR and CDR2 FQNEAQ (reference sequence). Losses at the gene ends were 9 bases for V and 0 bases for J; bases not matched to a gene: 5. CDR3 sequence: CASRLAGGSSTDTQYF. The CDR3 bases are TGTGCCAGTCGACTAGCGGGAGGGTCTAGCACAGATACGCAGTATTTT. The entire variable domain, with the rest obtained from reference TRBV7-9 and TRBJ2-3, is as follows: DTGVSQNPRHKITKRGQNVTFRCDPISEHNRLYWYRQTLGQGPEFLTYFQNEAQLEKSRLLSDRFSAERPKGSFSTLEIQRTEQGDSAMYLCASRLAGGSSTDTQYFGPGTRLTVL.

The J gene is TRBJ2-7, the V gene TRBV5-4, with D possibly TRBD1 on 6 matching bases. V lost 3 bases and J 1 base, leaving 11 bases between the germline ends. Germline CDR1 is SGHNT and CDR2 is YYREEE (reference sequence). There are 14 residues in the CDR3. The CDR3 protein is CASSSKTGSYEQYF. The CDR3 nucleotides are TGTGCCAGCAGCTCGAAGACAGGTTCCTACGAGCAGTACTTC.

The chain has TRBV23-1 and TRBJ2-2; TRBD1 agrees at 9 bases. TRBV23-1 is classed as an ORF, of uncertain function. Losses at the gene ends were 6 bases for V and 5 bases for J; bases not matched to a gene: 10. The CDR3 consists of 16 residues. CDR3 region: CASSPTGTGRTGELFF. In DNA form, the CDR3 reads TGCGCCAGCAGCCCCACCGGGACAGGGAGAACCGGGGAGCTGTTTTTT.

The chain couples TRBV7-2 to TRBJ1-2; TRBD1 matches 7 bases. Germline trimming cut 5 bases from V and 5 bases from J; bases unmatched to any gene: 8. CDR1 is SGHTA, CDR2 FQGNSA, per germline. The CDR3 totals 14 residues. For the CDR3, the DNA is TGTGCCAGCAGCCCGGGACAGTCCCTGTATGGCTACACCTTC. Protein sequence: CASSPGQSLYGYTF.

There are a few counts of this clone. The V call is TRBV19, the J call TRBJ1-2, with 8 bases fitting TRBD1. J gave up 8 bases and V 4 bases, and 6 bases lay outside the gene matches. CDR1 and CDR2 (germline): LNHDA, SQIVND (reference sequence). The CDR3 runs 13 residues. DNA for the CDR3: TGTGCCAGTAGTACAGGGGACAGGCGCGGCTACACCTTC. It codes for CASSTGDRRGYTF. The whole variable domain, remainder taken from reference TRBV19 and TRBJ1-2, is DGGITQSPKYLFRKEGQNVTLSCEQNLNHDAMYWYRQDPGQGLRLIYYSQIVNDFQKGDIAEGYSVSREKKESFPLTVTSAQKNPTAFYLCASSTGDRRGYTFGSGTRLTVV.

Remarks on this clone: The CDR3 ends on some other residue instead of the conserved phenylalanine or tryptophan, so this is likely a read error. The rearrangement joins TRBV6-5 to TRBJ1-2, with D possibly matching TRBD1 (6 bases). Germline V gene sequence: CDR1 MNHEY, CDR2 SVGAGI. This CDR3 spans 13 amino acids. The V and J ends lost 7 bases and 6 bases respectively, with 15 bases between them. The CDR3 reads CASTRGRTDGYTL. As DNA, the CDR3 is TGTGCCAGCACCCGGGGCCGGACAGATGGCTACACCCTC.

The rearrangement uses TRBV6-5 and TRBJ2-7, with 8 bases that match TRBD2. V lost 8 bases, J lost 3 bases, and 6 bases stayed unmatched. The CDR3 totals 13 residues. Germline V gene sequence: CDR1 MNHEY, CDR2 SVGAGI. CDR3 bases: TGTGCCAGCGGAAGCGGGAGTGTCTACGAGCAGTACTTC. Translated, it gives CASGSGSVYEQYF.

The chain uses TRBV18 and TRBJ1-6; a weak D match, TRBD1 (6 bases). Germline V CDR1 and CDR2: KGHSH, LQKENI. The CDR3 has 14 residues. V was shortened by 3 bases and J by 11 bases, with 14 bases between the two germline ends. CDR3 residues: CASSPGGGGPPLHF. The CDR3, as DNA: TGTGCCAGCTCACCGGGGGGCGGGGGACCACCCCTCCACTTT.

This chain uses TRBV7-9 with TRBJ1-1; D is unresolved. CDR3 length: 14 residues. The V gene lost 4 bases and the J gene lost 1 base, with 10 bases spanning the gap. Germline-derived CDR1 and CDR2 are SEHNR and FQNEAQ (reference sequence). For the CDR3, the DNA is TGTGCCAGCAGCTCCGACATACCGAACACTGAAGCTTTCTTT. Translation gives CASSSDIPNTEAFF.

The chain is built from TRBV2 and TRBJ1-4; a possible D gene is TRBD1 (5 bases). The CDR3 covers 15 residues. V was trimmed by 4 bases and J by 10 bases, leaving 19 bases between them. Germline V gene data show CDR1 as SNHLY and CDR2 as FYNNEI. The CDR3 loop is CASSGGTPAGGKLFF. CDR3 DNA sequence: TGTGCCAGCAGTGGCGGGACCCCGGCGGGTGGAAAACTGTTTTTT.

The chain joins TRBV5-1 to TRBJ1-4, with TRBD1 matching over 7 bases. The CDR3 loop spans 14 amino acids. Germline CDR1 and CDR2: SGHRS and YFSETQ. J lost 6 bases, V lost 5 bases, and 7 bases had no gene match. CDR3: CASSWGTGDEKLFF. The CDR3 nucleotides read TGCGCCAGCAGTTGGGGAACAGGGGATGAAAAACTGTTTTTT.

The chain links TRBV28 to TRBJ2-5; unclear D gene. The germline CDR1 and CDR2 sequences are MDHEN and SYDVKM. Between the trimmed V and J ends, which lost 6 bases and 2 bases, there was a span of 13 bases. The CDR3 runs 14 residues. This CDR3 reads CASSYFLRQETQYF. As DNA, the CDR3 is TGTGCCAGCAGCTACTTCCTCCGACAAGAGACCCAGTACTTC.

The gene calls are TRBV27 and TRBJ1-2; D gene ambiguous. The CDR3 length is 15 residues. The V gene lost 3 bases and the J gene lost 4 bases, with 15 bases spanning the gap. Looked up from germline, CDR1 is MNHEY and CDR2 is SMNVEV (reference sequence). The CDR3 loop reads CASSFSQAPTYGYTF. In nucleotides, the CDR3 is TGTGCCAGCAGTTTCTCGCAGGCCCCTACCTATGGCTACACCTTC.

Points on this clone: This specimen includes other DNA sequences encoding the same CDR3. The chain combines TRBV4-1 with TRBJ1-1; a weak D match, TRBD1 (6 bases). The germline gives CDR1 MGHRA, CDR2 YSYEKL. This CDR3 comprises 14 residues. V lost 1 base and J lost 1, with 7 bases in between. CDR3 in amino acids: CASSQVDRNTEAFF. CDR3 DNA: TGCGCCAGCAGCCAAGTGGACAGGAACACTGAAGCTTTCTTT.

The V gene is TRBV2, the J gene TRBJ1-1, with 8 bases that match TRBD1. V lost 8 bases to trimming and J lost 1 base; unmatched junction nucleotides: 3. The length of the CDR3 is 13 residues. Germline-derived CDR1 and CDR2 are SNHLY and FYNNEI. The CDR3 loop reads CASLDRGNTEAFF. The CDR3 nucleotides are TGTGCCAGCTTAGACAGGGGGAACACTGAAGCTTTCTTT.

This clone was counted between two and nine times. The chain uses TRBV7-2 and TRBJ1-1; tentatively, D is TRBD1 (6 bases). Between the trimmed V and J ends, which lost 1 base and 7 bases, there was a span of 22 bases. CDR1 is SGHTA, CDR2 FQGNSA, per germline. This CDR3 comprises 17 residues. Written as DNA, the CDR3 is TGTGCCAGCAGCTTAGTGTGGTGGACAGAGCGATCGGGTGAAGCTTTCTTT. This codes for CASSLVWWTERSGEAFF. Drawing the rest from reference TRBV7-2 and TRBJ1-1, the complete variable domain is GAGVSQSPSNKVTEKGKDVELRCDPISGHTALYWYRQSLGQGLEFLIYFQGNSAPDKSGLPSDRFSAERTGGSVSTLTIQRTQQEDSAVYLCASSLVWWTERSGEAFFGQGTRLTVV.

The chain combines TRBV30 with TRBJ2-3; the D is unclear. Trimming removed 1 base at V and 8 bases at J, with 10 bases between. The CDR3 spans 12 residues. Per germline, CDR1 GTSNPN and CDR2 SVGIG (reference sequence). In nucleotides, the CDR3 is TGTGCCTGGAGTGAGAAGCGAGGTACGCAGTATTTT. It encodes CAWSEKRGTQYF.

The sample holds a few counts of this clone. The V and J genes are TRBV28 and TRBJ2-7, with TRBD2 identical over 7 bases. The CDR3 loop spans 13 amino acids. The V gene's germline CDR1 is MDHEN and CDR2 SYDVKM. With 4 bases clipped from V and 5 bases from J, the junction kept 5 bases outside the gene matches. The CDR3 reads CASSYGTKDEQYF. DNA for the CDR3: TGTGCCAGCAGTTACGGGACTAAGGACGAGCAGTACTTC.